The 26 T cell receptor beta chains given below trace back to one sample, sequenced in a study of beta chain features in type 1 diabetes. Reverse transcription of all isolated RNA meant that expressed TCRB transcripts were sequenced. Data came from immunoSEQ multiplex PCR; TCRdb stores just in-frame clones and leaves some out. The table shows 150,000 to 190,000 clones, with approximately 8.1% occurring only once. The sequenced material came from central memory CD4+ T cells from blood. The receptors come from a man between 18 and 29 years old in good health.

This clone was detected many times. The DNA of the CDR3 is TGTGCCAGCTCAGGGAGCTCCTACGAGCAGTACTTC. It specifies CASSGSSYEQYF. The genes are TRBV18 and TRBJ2-7, with D possibly being TRBD2 (5 bases). Germline V gene sequence: CDR1 KGHSH, CDR2 LQKENI. The CDR3 has 12 residues. Trimming took 5 bases from V and 0 from J, leaving 5 bases between them.

This clone was observed a few times. The rearrangement joins TRBV4-1 to TRBJ1-1; D is ambiguous. The CDR3 sequence is 15 residues long. The germline V gene encodes CDR1 MGHRA and CDR2 YSYEKL. V was pared by 4 bases and J by 5 bases, with 17 bases between. The CDR3, as DNA: TGCGCCAGCAGCCTCCGGACGGGGAGAGGGACTGAAGCTTTCTTT. This codes for CASSLRTGRGTEAFF.

This chain joins TRBV7-2 and TRBJ1-1, with D hard to call. This CDR3 is built from 14 residues. Trimming removed 5 bases from V and 0 bases from J, with 10 bases in between. CDR1 and CDR2 from the germline V gene are SGHTA and FQGNSA. This chain's CDR3 is CASSPHVMNTEAFF. The CDR3 nucleotides are TGTGCCAGCAGCCCACACGTAATGAACACTGAAGCTTTCTTT.

The chain carries TRBV30 and TRBJ1-5; 7 positions match TRBD1. V trimming: 5 bases; J trimming: 5 bases; junction bases outside the gene matches: 6. The length of the CDR3 is 13 residues. From germline, CDR1 is GTSNPN and CDR2 SVGIG (reference sequence). The CDR3 sequence is CAWAYRGDQPQHF. The CDR3 DNA sequence: TGTGCCTGGGCGTACAGGGGCGATCAGCCCCAGCATTTT.

This clone showed up many times. J is TRBJ1-1 and V is TRBV9; 7 bases line up with TRBD1. CDR1 and CDR2 from the germline V gene are SGDLS and YYNGEE. The CDR3 has 14 residues. V lost 3 bases to trimming and J lost 3 bases; unmatched junction nucleotides: 5. This CDR3 is CASSAITGDTEAFF. DNA for the CDR3: TGTGCCAGCAGCGCAATAACAGGGGACACTGAAGCTTTCTTT.

The V call is TRBV19, the J call TRBJ1-5; 7 bases map to TRBD1. The CDR3 has 13 residues. V shed 5 bases, J shed 5 bases, and the junction held 3 bases outside the gene matches. The V gene's germline CDR1 is LNHDA and CDR2 SQIVND (reference sequence). CDR3 sequence reads: CASSGDSDQPQHF. The CDR3 region has the DNA TGTGCCAGTAGTGGGGACAGCGATCAGCCCCAGCATTTT.

This clone was seen only a few times. This chain joins TRBV19 and TRBJ2-7; 8 nucleotides align to TRBD2. The CDR3 runs 15 residues. Germline V gives CDR1 LNHDA, CDR2 SQIVND (reference sequence). J was trimmed by 5 bases and V by 2 bases; bases with no gene match: 8. The CDR3 bases are TGTGCCAGTAGTATATCAGCGGGGGCGCGGAACGAGCAGTACTTC. It yields the protein CASSISAGARNEQYF. The entire variable domain, with the rest obtained from reference TRBV19 and TRBJ2-7, is as follows: DGGITQSPKYLFRKEGQNVTLSCEQNLNHDAMYWYRQDPGQGLRLIYYSQIVNDFQKGDIAEGYSVSREKKESFPLTVTSAQKNPTAFYLCASSISAGARNEQYFGPGTRLTVT.

This clone was seen ten or more times. J is TRBJ2-5 and V is TRBV14; maybe TRBD1 (6 bases). Trimming removed 2 bases at V and 2 bases at J, with 9 bases between. Germline assignment: CDR1 SGHDN and CDR2 FVKESK. This CDR3 has 14 amino acids. CDR3 in DNA: TGTGCCAGCAGCCAAAGAGGACAGCAAGAGACCCAGTACTTC. This encodes CASSQRGQQETQYF.

J is TRBJ2-4 and V is TRBV7-2, with a weak D call TRBD2 (5 bases). The CDR3 is made up of 16 amino acids. Germline CDR1 and CDR2: SGHTA and FQGNSA. V lost 2 bases and J 4 bases, leaving 15 bases between the germline ends. In DNA form, the CDR3 reads TGTGCCAGCAGCTTATCCGGGGTTAATGGGAAAAACATTCAGTACTTC. It encodes CASSLSGVNGKNIQYF.

This chain uses TRBV11-2 with TRBJ1-2, with D possibly being TRBD1 (5 bases). This CDR3 has 14 residues. The V gene lost 4 bases and the J gene lost 2 bases, with 11 bases spanning the gap. Germline V gene sequence: CDR1 SGHAT, CDR2 FQNNGV. CDR3 coding DNA: TGTGCCAGCAGCTCCCGGGGGGAAAACTATGGCTACACCTTC. Residues: CASSSRGENYGYTF.

V and J are TRBV28 and TRBJ1-5, with TRBD1 matching 7 bases. V shed 3 bases and J 2 bases; nucleotides not matched to a gene: 4. The germline V gene has CDR1 MDHEN and CDR2 SYDVKM. There are 15 residues in the CDR3. CDR3 DNA sequence: TGTGCCAGCAGTTTGTGGCAGGGGGGCAATCAGCCCCAGCATTTT. Protein: CASSLWQGGNQPQHF.

This chain joins TRBV4-2 and TRBJ1-2, with 8 bases that match TRBD1. CDR1 and CDR2 (germline): LGHNA, YNFKEQ. The ends lost 2 bases at V and 5 bases at J; junction bases unmatched: 7. There are 15 residues in the CDR3. The chain's CDR3 is CASSQPGQGGYGYTF. In nucleotides, the CDR3 is TGTGCCAGCAGCCAACCAGGACAGGGAGGTTATGGCTACACCTTC.

The chain combines TRBV6-1 with TRBJ1-2; tentatively, D is TRBD1 (5 bases). Trimming removed 3 bases from V and 4 bases from J, with 9 bases in between. Germline-derived CDR1 and CDR2 are MNHNS and SASEGT. The CDR3 runs to 13 residues. As DNA, the CDR3 is TGTGCCAGCAGTGATGGGGCAGCCTATGGCTACACCTTC. Protein sequence: CASSDGAAYGYTF.

This clone came up a few times. This chain uses TRBV4-2 with TRBJ2-5; 8 bases line up with TRBD1. Per germline, CDR1 LGHNA and CDR2 YNFKEQ. CDR3 length: 15 residues. The trim removed 2 bases at V and 4 bases at J, leaving 6 bases unmatched. Here the CDR3 DNA reads TGTGCCAGCAGCCAACGGACAGGGACGGGAGAGACCCAGTACTTC. Translation: CASSQRTGTGETQYF.

The table lists this clone with a few counts. This chain links TRBV7-9 with TRBJ2-2; D perhaps matches TRBD1 (5 bases). Germline CDR1 reads SEHNR; CDR2 reads FQNEAQ (reference sequence). This CDR3 has 13 residues. V was trimmed by 0 bases and J by 9 bases, leaving 8 bases between them. This CDR3 reads CASSLAQGRELFF. CDR3 DNA: TGTGCCAGCAGCTTAGCGCAGGGTCGGGAGCTGTTTTTT.

The rearrangement links TRBV4-1 to TRBJ2-7; 9 bases are a match to TRBD1. CDR1 MGHRA and CDR2 YSYEKL come from the germline V gene. J lost 4 bases, V lost 2 bases, and 9 bases had no gene match. The length of the CDR3 is 16 residues. The CDR3 region has the DNA TGCGCCAGCAGCCAACCGGGGACAGGGAAACTTTACGAGCAGTACTTC. Its protein is CASSQPGTGKLYEQYF.

CDR3 sequence: CASSLVLRAGSTGELFF. The CDR3 coding sequence is TGTGCCAGCAGCTTGGTCCTAAGAGCGGGAAGCACCGGGGAGCTGTTTTTT. The V call is TRBV5-8, the J call TRBJ2-2, with TRBD2 matching 7 bases. CDR3 length equals 17 residues. Per the germline V gene, CDR1 is SGHTS and CDR2 is YDEGEE. Losses at the gene ends were 0 bases for V and 4 bases for J; bases not matched to a gene: 9.

The genes are TRBV9 and TRBJ2-5; TRBD2 aligns across 9 bases. V shed 0 bases, J shed 3 bases, and the junction held 3 bases outside the gene matches. Germline V gene lookup returns CDR1 SGDLS and CDR2 YYNGEE. The CDR3 runs to 15 residues. The DNA of the CDR3 is TGTGCCAGCAGCGTAGGGGCTAGCGGGAAAGAGACCCAGTACTTC. It specifies CASSVGASGKETQYF.

For this clone: The germline gene is not matched at one end of the junction; a read error may be the cause. The chain combines TRBV6-1 with TRBJ1-2; weak D call: TRBD1 (6 bases). In germline, CDR1 is MNHNS, CDR2 SASEGT. CDR3 length: 15 residues. The CDR3 spells CASSQAGARRNGYTF. CDR3 DNA: TGTGCCAGCAGTCAAGCGGGGGCGCGGAGAAATGGCTACACCTTC.

The chain combines TRBV7-2 with TRBJ1-1; D remains unclear. This CDR3 has 14 amino acids. Germline CDR1 is SGHTA and CDR2 is FQGNSA. V dropped 1 base and J dropped 1 base, with 7 bases sitting between them. Here the CDR3 reads CASSLGGENTEAFF. In DNA form, the CDR3 reads TGTGCCAGCAGCTTAGGCGGGGAGAACACTGAAGCTTTCTTT.

This clone was observed a handful of times. Germline is not matched at one junction end, which may reflect a read error. The V call is TRBV6-5, the J call TRBJ1-4; D possibly corresponds to TRBD1 (6 bases). Germline CDR1 MNHEY, CDR2 SVGAGI. This CDR3 has 15 residues. The CDR3 nucleotides read TGTGCCAGCAGCCTCGGACAGACAACAAATGAAAAACTGTTTTTT. The encoded protein is CASSLGQTTNEKLFF.

This clone was seen more than once but under ten times. The chain links TRBV2 to TRBJ1-1; 9 nucleotides align to TRBD1. The CDR3 totals 13 residues. V dropped 8 bases and J dropped 5; count of bases not matched to a gene: 6. Per the germline V gene, CDR1 is SNHLY and CDR2 is FYNNEI. The CDR3 sequence is CASVRQGGTEAFF. The CDR3 coding sequence is TGTGCCAGCGTTCGACAGGGGGGGACTGAAGCTTTCTTT.

A few counts support this clone. This sequence joins TRBV28 and TRBJ2-1; 7 nucleotides agree with TRBD2. The length of the CDR3 is 16 residues. Trimming took 1 base from V and 8 from J; bases not matched to a gene: 11. From germline, CDR1 is MDHEN and CDR2 SYDVKM. The CDR3 loop is CASSLLTSYFMDEQFF. In DNA form, the CDR3 reads TGTGCCAGCAGTTTATTGACTAGCTATTTTATGGATGAGCAGTTCTTC.

This clone was seen a few times. The chain carries TRBV5-1 and TRBJ1-2; D unresolved. The V end was cut by 0 bases, the J end by 5 bases, with 5 bases between. Germline CDR1 is SGHRS and CDR2 is YFSETQ. This CDR3 is 12 amino acids long. This CDR3 is CASSLGGYGYTF. The CDR3 DNA sequence: TGCGCCAGCAGCTTGGGAGGGTATGGCTACACCTTC.

This clone has a count of ten or more. The chain combines TRBV7-9 with TRBJ1-5; TRBD1 matches at 9 bases. V shed 1 base and J 2 bases; nucleotides not matched to a gene: 0. Germline values: CDR1 SEHNR, CDR2 FQNEAQ (reference sequence). The length of the CDR3 is 15 residues. The DNA of the CDR3 is TGTGCCAGCAGCTTAGGGACAGGGGGCAATCAGCCCCAGCATTTT. It codes for CASSLGTGGNQPQHF.

This sequence joins TRBV29-1 and TRBJ1-5, with D possibly TRBD1 on 5 matching bases. CDR3 length: 13 residues. V was pared by 3 bases and J by 3 bases, with 9 bases between. Germline CDR1 is SQVTM and CDR2 is ANQGSEA. For the CDR3, the DNA is TGCAGCGTTGAGGGGCAGAACAATCAGCCCCAGCATTTT. Translated: CSVEGQNNQPQHF.